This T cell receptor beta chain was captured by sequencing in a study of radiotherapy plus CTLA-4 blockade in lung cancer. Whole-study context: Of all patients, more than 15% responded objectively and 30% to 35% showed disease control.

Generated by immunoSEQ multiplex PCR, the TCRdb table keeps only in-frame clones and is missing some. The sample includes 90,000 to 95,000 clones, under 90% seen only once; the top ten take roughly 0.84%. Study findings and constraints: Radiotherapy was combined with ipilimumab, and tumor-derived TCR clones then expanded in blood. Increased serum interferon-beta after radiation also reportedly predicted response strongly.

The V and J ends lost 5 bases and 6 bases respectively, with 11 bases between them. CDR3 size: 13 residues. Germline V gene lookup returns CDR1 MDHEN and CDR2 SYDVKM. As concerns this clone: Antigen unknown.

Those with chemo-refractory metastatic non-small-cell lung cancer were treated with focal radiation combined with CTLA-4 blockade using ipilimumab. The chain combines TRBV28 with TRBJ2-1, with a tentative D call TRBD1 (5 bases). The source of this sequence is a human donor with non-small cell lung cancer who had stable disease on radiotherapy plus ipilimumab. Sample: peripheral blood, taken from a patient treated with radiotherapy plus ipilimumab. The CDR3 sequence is CASSTTVSNEQFF. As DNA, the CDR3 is TGTGCCAGCAGTACGACAGTGAGCAATGAGCAGTTCTTC.